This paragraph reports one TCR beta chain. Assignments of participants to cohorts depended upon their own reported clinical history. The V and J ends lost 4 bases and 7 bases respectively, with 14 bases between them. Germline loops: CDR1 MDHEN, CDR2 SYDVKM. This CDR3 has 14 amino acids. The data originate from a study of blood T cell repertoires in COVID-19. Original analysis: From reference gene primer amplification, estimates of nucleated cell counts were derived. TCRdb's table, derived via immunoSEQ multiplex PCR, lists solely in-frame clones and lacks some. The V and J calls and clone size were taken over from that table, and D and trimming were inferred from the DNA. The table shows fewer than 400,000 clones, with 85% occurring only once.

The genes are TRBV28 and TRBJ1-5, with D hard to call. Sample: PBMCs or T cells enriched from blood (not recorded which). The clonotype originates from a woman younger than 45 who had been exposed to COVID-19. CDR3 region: CASSYQAGGQPQHF. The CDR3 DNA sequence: TGTGCCAGCAGTTATCAGGCAGGCGGGCAGCCCCAGCATTTT.